These T cell receptor beta chains were read from a single sample in a study of blood T cell repertoires in COVID-19. Data came from immunoSEQ multiplex PCR; TCRdb stores just in-frame clones and leaves some out. The data show roughly 21,000 clones, just over 85% seen once. The specimen sequenced was peripheral blood. The receptors stem from an elderly woman with active or convalescent COVID-19. Both conserved end residues are part of each CDR3. A D gene is named only where the DNA matches it firmly. Size values are once, few and many counts, or a class for expanded clones, and some rows have none.

clone size	D gene	V gene	J gene	CDR3 protein	CDR3 DNA
.	.	TRBV28	TRBJ2-4	CASSPLGQGDFVNIQYF	TGTGCCAGCAGTCCACTAGGGCAGGGGGACTTTGTTAACATTCAGTACTTC
few	.	TRBV18	TRBJ2-7	CASSPSMMARDEQYF	TGTGCCAGCTCACCAAGCATGATGGCCAGGGACGAGCAGTACTTC
once	.	TRBV2	TRBJ2-5	CASSFQGIETQYF	TGTGCCAGCAGCTTTCAGGGGATAGAGACCCAGTACTTC
.	.	TRBV7-3	TRBJ2-2	CASSIPGQSTGELFF	TGTGCCAGCAGCATCCCGGGACAAAGCACCGGGGAGCTGTTTTTT
.	.	TRBV5-1	TRBJ1-1	CASSLAGQITEAFF	TGCGCCAGCAGCTTGGCTGGACAGATCACTGAAGCTTTCTTT
.	TRBD2	TRBV19	TRBJ2-1	CASSMGGRSYNEQFF	TGTGCCAGTAGTATGGGCGGGAGGTCTTACAATGAGCAGTTCTTC
.	TRBD2	TRBV7-8	TRBJ2-7	CASSLSGTYEQYF	TGTGCCAGCAGCCTTAGCGGGACCTACGAGCAGTACTTC
once	.	TRBV21-1	TRBJ1-1	CASSRQGEGSTEAFF	TGTGCCAGCAGCCGACAGGGCGAGGGGAGCACTGAAGCTTTCTTT
.	.	TRBV24-1	TRBJ2-5	CATSEGHQVATQYF	TGTGCCACCAGTGAGGGACACCAGGTAGCGACCCAGTACTTC
.	.	TRBV6-6	TRBJ2-5	CASSFGQETQYF	TGTGCCAGCAGTTTCGGCCAAGAGACCCAGTACTTC
.	.	TRBV27	TRBJ1-4	CASSLTVRNEKLFF	TGTGCCAGCAGCTTGACAGTACGTAATGAAAAACTGTTTTTT
.	.	TRBV15	TRBJ2-4	CATSRDRGTLGTKNIQYF	TGTGCCACCAGCAGAGATCGGGGTACACTGGGGACCAAAAACATTCAGTACTTC
.	.	TRBV13	TRBJ1-1	CASSRPGGASWKFMNTEAFF	TGTGCCAGCAGCCGACCGGGGGGGGCGTCTTGGAAATTTATGAACACTGAAGCTTTCTTT
.	TRBD2	TRBV7-9	TRBJ2-2	CASSILAGGSGELFF	TGTGCCAGCAGCATACTAGCGGGAGGTTCCGGGGAGCTGTTTTTT
.	.	TRBV4-2	TRBJ2-1	CASSPYPGYNEQFF	TGTGCCAGCAGCCCCTATCCGGGCTACAATGAGCAGTTCTTC
once	TRBD1	TRBV6-5	TRBJ2-3	CASSYPTGDTQYF	TGTGCCAGCAGTTACCCGACAGGGGATACGCAGTATTTT
.	.	TRBV2	TRBJ2-2	CASRNQQIFLGLGGELFF	TGTGCCAGCCGTAATCAACAGATTTTCCTGGGTTTGGGCGGGGAGCTGTTTTTT
.	.	TRBV5-6	TRBJ2-7	CASSSGLSSYEQYF	TGTGCCAGCAGCTCAGGACTGAGCTCCTACGAGCAGTACTTC
.	TRBD1	TRBV6-5	TRBJ1-2	CASSYLLDRANGYTF	TGTGCCAGCAGTTACCTCTTGGACAGGGCTAATGGCTACACCTTC
.	TRBD1	TRBV7-2	TRBJ1-3	CASSLRQGFGNTIYF	TGTGCCAGCAGCTTAAGACAGGGGTTCGGAAACACCATATATTTT
once	.	TRBV4-2	TRBJ2-7	CASSQDPGFANEQYF	TGTGCCAGCAGCCAAGATCCCGGTTTCGCAAACGAGCAGTACTTC
.	TRBD1	TRBV6-5	TRBJ2-5	CASSLDRGKVETQYF	TGTGCCAGCAGCCTCGACAGGGGAAAGGTTGAGACCCAGTACTTC
.	TRBD2	TRBV5-1	TRBJ2-2	CASSPQGLNTGELFF	TGCGCCAGCAGCCCCCAGGGACTAAACACCGGGGAGCTGTTTTTT
.	.	TRBV21-1	TRBJ2-7	CASSKVGEAGPSMQYF	TGTGCCAGCAGCAAAGTGGGAGAGGCGGGACCTAGTATGCAGTACTTC
.	.	TRBV19	TRBJ2-7	CASSASNLNSYEQYF	TGTGCCAGTAGTGCCTCTAACCTCAACTCCTACGAGCAGTACTTC